This T cell receptor beta chain emerged from a study of T cells in Graves' hyperthyroidism and ophthalmopathy. Overall study context: Upon initial diagnosis and before any treatment, peripheral blood was collected. Findings and limits, study-wide: Blood also held most thyroid clonotypes expanded beyond 0.001.

Patients aged 18 to 65 with hyperthyroidism were newly diagnosed, with duration under 2 months. Each 10 ml fresh peripheral blood draw supplied the PBMCs. Amplified regions were TCR beta CDR3 sequences from RNA transcripts. The HTBI primer set served for first-round RT-PCR of the TCR CDR3. MiXCR was run by TCRdb on the multiplex PCR reads, yielding one entry per CDR3 protein. Of hundreds of thousands of distinct CDR3 sequences in the sample, roughly a third are singletons; the top ten hold roughly 30%. This clonotype was seen many times. Its antigen remains unknown. Germline V gene sequence: CDR1 DFQATT, CDR2 SNEGSKA (reference sequence). Trimming left V 3 bases short and J 0 bases short, with 8 bases between. The CDR3 covers 13 residues.

The V and J genes are TRBV20-1 and TRBJ2-5, with D possibly matching TRBD1 (5 bases). This receptor was identified in a woman aged 40 to 50 with Graves' hyperthyroidism. The sequenced material came from blood. The CDR3 DNA is TGCAGTGCTAGGGGGCCGTACCAAGAGACCCAGTACTTC. This codes for CSARGPYQETQYF.